What follows are 12 T cell receptor beta chains derived from one specimen sequenced in a study of T cell repertoires in cytomegalovirus infection (dated by TCRdb to between 2018 and 2020). Sequencing took place on an Illumina HiSeq 1500. The public reads were reprocessed in TCRdb via fastp at Q25 and MiXCR, keeping in-frame beta chains. Entries that share a CDR3 protein sequence are merged under the most common genes and DNA. The sample has roughly 250,000 distinct CDR3 sequences on record, approximately 13% of them singletons. The ten largest clones represent approximately 1.6% of the sample. Material: PBMCs. The receptors originated from a human donor in good health (CMV status not recorded). Some clones in this sample may be carry-over from other donors' samples.

This clonotype was picked up many times. The V gene is TRBV7-9, the J gene TRBJ2-7, with TRBD2 matching 13 bases. The CDR3 length is 14 residues. After removal of 7 bases from V and 3 bases from J, the junction contained 3 bases not matched to a gene. Germline values: CDR1 SEHNR, CDR2 FQNEAQ (reference sequence). CDR3 in amino acids: CASIRTSGGYEQYF. In nucleotides, the CDR3 is TGTGCCAGCATCCGGACTAGCGGGGGCTACGAGCAGTACTTC.

Only a few counts were recorded for this clonotype. The gene calls are TRBV7-9 and TRBJ2-1; 8 bases line up with TRBD1. V shed 5 bases and J 4 bases; nucleotides not matched to a gene: 13. Germline V CDR1 and CDR2: SEHNR, FQNEAQ (reference sequence). The CDR3 is made up of 17 amino acids. The CDR3 DNA reads TGTGCCAGCAGCCGAAACCCCGGACAGGGTAGTTACAATGAGCAGTTCTTC. This codes for CASSRNPGQGSYNEQFF.

This clonotype has only one observation. V gene TRBV27 combines with J gene TRBJ2-2; D not resolved. The V gene lost 0 bases and the J gene lost 5 bases, with 10 bases spanning the gap. This CDR3 region has 15 residues. Germline lookup yields CDR1 MNHEY and CDR2 SMNVEV (reference sequence). The CDR3 nucleotides are TGTGCCAGCAGTTTATCCAGTCTGGGGACCGGGGAGCTGTTTTTT. Residues: CASSLSSLGTGELFF.

This clonotype was seen many times. The gene calls are TRBV5-5 and TRBJ1-4, with D unclear. From germline, CDR1 is SGHKS and CDR2 YYEKEE (reference sequence). Trimming removed 3 bases at V and 0 bases at J, with 9 bases between. The CDR3 runs 15 residues. CDR3 nucleotides: TGTGCCAGCAGCTCCCTAGGTGCAACTAATGAAAAACTGTTTTTT. This encodes CASSSLGATNEKLFF.

The chain joins TRBV19 to TRBJ2-3; D is perhaps TRBD1 (6 bases). This CDR3 region has 14 residues. Germline V lookup: CDR1 LNHDA, CDR2 SQIVND (reference sequence). The germline V and J ends were trimmed by 6 bases and 1 base, with 11 bases remaining between them. In nucleotides, the CDR3 is TGTGCCAGTAGATCGGGACACCGCACAGATACGCAGTATTTT. As protein: CASRSGHRTDTQYF.

The chain uses TRBV27 and TRBJ2-4; perhaps TRBD2 as D (5 bases). CDR3 size: 16 residues. Germline V gene data show CDR1 as MNHEY and CDR2 as SMNVEV (reference sequence). V was clipped by 5 bases and J by 7 bases, with 21 bases between them. CDR3 DNA: TGTGCCAGCAGTCCGCTACTGGGCCTGAGGAGGAACATTCAGTACTTC. Its translation: CASSPLLGLRRNIQYF.

Only a few counts were recorded for this clonotype. One end of the junction is discordant with germline, which a read error may explain. The chain has TRBV20-1 and TRBJ2-4; D uncertain. Germline values: CDR1 DFQATT, CDR2 SNEGSKA (reference sequence). CDR3 length equals 12 residues. CDR3 amino acids: CSARPLKDIQYF. CDR3 coding DNA: TGCAGTGCTAGACCCCTCAAAGACATTCAGTACTTC.

The chain links TRBV20-1 to TRBJ1-5, with TRBD1 matching over 10 bases. The CDR3 contains 15 residues. The germline gives CDR1 DFQATT, CDR2 SNEGSKA (reference sequence). The J segment lost 9 bases and the V segment lost 5 bases, leaving 13 bases of the junction unmatched. This chain's CDR3 is CSAEPGQGTPRPQHF. CDR3 sequence (DNA): TGCAGTGCTGAACCGGGACAGGGGACCCCTAGGCCCCAGCATTTT.

The chain has TRBV19 and TRBJ1-5, with 7 positions matching TRBD1. Germline-derived CDR1 and CDR2 are LNHDA and SQIVND (reference sequence). The CDR3 loop spans 14 amino acids. Losses at the gene ends were 6 bases for V and 7 bases for J; bases not matched to a gene: 9. CDR3 in amino acids: CASRTTGEGQPQHF. Written as DNA, the CDR3 is TGTGCCAGTAGGACCACAGGGGAGGGGCAGCCCCAGCATTTT.

This clonotype was found many times. The rearrangement links TRBV3-1 to TRBJ1-2; TRBD1 is a possible D gene (6 bases). Per germline, CDR1 LGHDT and CDR2 YNNKEL (reference sequence). CDR3 length equals 13 residues. Between the trimmed V and J ends, which lost 7 bases and 6 bases, there was a span of 15 bases. CDR3 amino acids: CASKGHLDHGYTF. The CDR3 DNA reads TGTGCCAGCAAGGGACACCTGGACCATGGCTACACCTTC.

At least ten counts were recorded for this clonotype. The chain carries TRBV7-3 and TRBJ1-1, with TRBD1 identical over 8 bases. The CDR3 extends over 15 amino acids. Looked up from germline, CDR1 is SGHTA and CDR2 is FQGTGA. Trimming at V came to 4 bases and at J to 5 bases, leaving 9 bases not matched to a gene. This CDR3 is CASSSGTGGVTEAFF. The DNA for the CDR3 is TGTGCCAGCAGCTCGGGAACAGGGGGAGTAACTGAAGCTTTCTTT. Drawing the rest from reference TRBV7-3 and TRBJ1-1, the complete variable domain is GAGVSQTPSNKVTEKGKYVELRCDPISGHTALYWYRQSLGQGPEFLIYFQGTGAADDSGLPNDRFFAVRPEGSVSTLKIQRTERGDSAVYLCASSSGTGGVTEAFFGQGTRLTVV.

The chain employs TRBV10-3 and TRBJ1-5; D uncertain. The CDR3 contains 15 residues. The germline V and J ends were trimmed by 2 bases and 1 base, with 9 bases remaining between them. Germline CDR1 ENHRY, CDR2 SYGVKD. The CDR3: CAISEAQDSNQPQHF. CDR3 nucleotides: TGTGCCATCAGTGAGGCCCAGGACAGCAATCAGCCCCAGCATTTT.